The 18 T cell receptor beta chains below were found in one sample sequenced in a study of T cells in localized non-small cell lung cancer. TCRdb keeps only in-frame clones here, not all; method: immunoSEQ multiplex PCR. The sample includes 3,000 or so clones, 15% to 20% of them seen just once. This specimen was lung tumor tissue, taken before any cancer treatment. The receptor source for this set is a man between 40 and 69 years old with stage I lung adenocarcinoma.

CDR3 residues: CASSSPGADNSPLHF. In nucleotides, the CDR3 is TGTGCCAGTAGTTCCCCGGGGGCGGATAATTCACCCCTCCACTTT. This chain uses TRBV19 with TRBJ1-6, with D possibly matching TRBD1 (6 bases). V was cut by 5 bases and J by 5 bases, with 13 bases left in between. The CDR3 is made up of 15 amino acids. Germline V lookup: CDR1 LNHDA, CDR2 SQIVND (reference sequence).

This clone was seen more than once but under ten times. V gene TRBV11-3 combines with J gene TRBJ2-1, with a possible D match to TRBD1 (6 bases). Trimming cost V 1 base and J 7 bases, with 11 bases left between them. Germline loops: CDR1 SGHNT, CDR2 YENEEA. The CDR3 consists of 14 residues. The CDR3 DNA follows: TGTGCCAGCAGCTTAGGGGGGCCTCGTAATGAGCAGTTCTTC. Protein: CASSLGGPRNEQFF.

The rearrangement links TRBV11-3 to TRBJ2-5; D possibly corresponds to TRBD1 (6 bases). Germline CDR1 reads SGHNT; CDR2 reads YENEEA. V lost 1 base and J 4 bases, leaving 13 bases between the germline ends. This CDR3 contains 15 residues. DNA of the CDR3: TGTGCCAGCAGCTTAGGCCCGACAGGAGGAGAGACCCAGTACTTC. It codes for CASSLGPTGGETQYF.

This clone was detected a few times. The chain employs TRBV6-1 and TRBJ2-7, with D hard to call. CDR1 is MNHNS, CDR2 SASEGT, per germline. V was trimmed by 0 bases and J by 7 bases, leaving 16 bases between them. This CDR3 spans 15 amino acids. The CDR3 region is CASSEAFGVSREQYV. CDR3 DNA sequence: TGTGCCAGCAGTGAAGCATTTGGAGTCTCGAGGGAGCAGTACGTC.

This clone was found a few times. The rearrangement links TRBV5-1 to TRBJ1-3, with D unresolved. This CDR3 spans 14 amino acids. Germline CDR1 SGHRS, CDR2 YFSETQ. Trimming took 4 bases from V and 0 from J, leaving 8 bases between them. CDR3 loop: CASSVGSSGNTIYF. For the CDR3, the DNA is TGCGCCAGCAGCGTAGGGAGCTCTGGAAACACCATATATTTT.

The sample holds a few counts of this clone. This sequence joins TRBV19 and TRBJ1-6; D remains unclear. Germline CDR1 LNHDA, CDR2 SQIVND (reference sequence). The CDR3 is 15 residues long. V was clipped by 5 bases and J by 7 bases, with 15 bases between them. The CDR3: CASSPDEGRNSPLHF. CDR3 nucleotides: TGTGCCAGTAGTCCGGACGAGGGAAGGAATTCACCCCTCCACTTT.

The genes are TRBV19 and TRBJ1-4, with D unclear. V gave up 10 bases and J gave up 5 bases, with 20 bases separating them. CDR3 length: 15 residues. The V gene's germline CDR1 is LNHDA and CDR2 SQIVND (reference sequence). Here the CDR3 DNA reads TGTGCCACTACGCCCGTTAGCGGGTTGAATGAAAAACTGTTTTTT. This gives the protein CATTPVSGLNEKLFF.

Notes on this clone: An end of the junction does not agree with germline; a read error may underlie this. V usage is TRBV11-3 and J usage is TRBJ2-1, with TRBD1 matching over 11 bases. The CDR3 is 14 amino acids. Germline V CDR1 and CDR2: SGHNT, YENEEA. CDR3 loop: CASSLGTGGNEQFF. The CDR3 coding sequence is TGTGCCAGCAGTTTAGGGACAGGGGGAAATGAGCAGTTCTTC.

The V and J genes are TRBV18 and TRBJ1-1; D unresolved. Germline lookup yields CDR1 KGHSH and CDR2 LQKENI. V was trimmed by 6 bases and J by 3 bases, leaving 11 bases between them. The CDR3 runs 13 residues. In DNA, the CDR3 is TGTGCCAGCTCCACCACGAGCGACACTGAAGCTTTCTTT. This codes for CASSTTSDTEAFF.

This clone ranks as medium-sized. CDR3 coding DNA: TGTGCCAGCAGCGGCAGGACGAACACTGAAGCTTTCTTT. Amino acids: CASSGRTNTEAFF. The chain is built from TRBV9 and TRBJ1-1; D not resolved. The CDR3 has 13 amino acids. Germline CDR1 and CDR2: SGDLS and YYNGEE. Trimming took off 3 bases at V and 1 base at J, with 7 bases between the two ends.

This clone was counted between two and nine times. The chain carries TRBV11-3 and TRBJ1-4; the match to TRBD1 covers 8 bases. Trimming at V came to 8 bases and at J to 2 bases, leaving 7 bases not matched to a gene. CDR3 length: 15 amino acids. Per germline, CDR1 SGHNT and CDR2 YENEEA. CDR3 in DNA: TGTGCCAGCCGACAGGGGTTTACGACTAATGAAAAACTGTTTTTT. It translates to CASRQGFTTNEKLFF. Together with reference TRBV11-3 and TRBJ1-4, the CDR3 gives the full variable domain: EAGVVQSPRYKIIEKKQPVAFWCNPISGHNTLYWYLQNLGQGPELLIRYENEEAVDDSQLPKDRFSAERLKGVDSTLKIQPAELGDSAVYLCASRQGFTTNEKLFFGSGTQLSVL.

This clone appeared a few times. The chain combines TRBV11-3 with TRBJ1-1, with 8 bases fitting TRBD1. The CDR3 runs to 14 residues. Germline CDR1 is SGHNT and CDR2 is YENEEA. The V and J ends lost 6 bases and 4 bases, in that order; junction bases with no gene match: 7. This CDR3 is CASRTDRGFTEAFF. DNA for the CDR3: TGTGCCAGCAGAACCGACAGGGGCTTCACTGAAGCTTTCTTT.

This clone was recorded a few times. This rearrangement joins TRBV11-3 to TRBJ1-6; D is unresolved. Trimming pared 5 bases from V and 7 bases from J, leaving 15 bases between. Looked up from germline, CDR1 is SGHNT and CDR2 is YENEEA. The CDR3 extends over 15 amino acids. CDR3 region: CASSRDGLGNSPLHF. DNA of the CDR3: TGTGCCAGCAGCCGAGACGGGCTGGGGAATTCACCCCTCCACTTT.

J is TRBJ2-7 and V is TRBV23-1; D possibly corresponds to TRBD2 (6 bases). TRBV23-1 is designated an ORF whose function remains uncertain. The ends were cut back, 6 bases at V and 0 bases at J, with 9 bases in the middle. This CDR3 has 13 amino acids. The CDR3 DNA follows: TGCGCCAGCAGCCGGGACTCCTCCTACGAGCAGTACTTC. It specifies CASSRDSSYEQYF.

The table lists this clone with a few counts. V gene TRBV29-1 combines with J gene TRBJ1-4; D not certain. Germline lookup yields CDR1 SQVTM and CDR2 ANQGSEA. The V and J ends lost 7 bases and 0 bases respectively, with 6 bases between them. This CDR3 contains 12 residues. This CDR3 is CSAESTNEKLFF. The CDR3, as DNA: TGCAGCGCGGAATCAACTAATGAAAAACTGTTTTTT.

This clone has a handful of counts. This sequence joins TRBV6-8 and TRBJ2-2; D is perhaps TRBD1 (6 bases). Between the trimmed V and J ends, which lost 5 bases and 3 bases, there was a span of 7 bases. The CDR3 is 13 amino acids. CDR1 MNHGY and CDR2 SAAAGT come from the germline V gene. In nucleotides, the CDR3 is TGTGCCAGCAGTGCAGGGGACACCGGGGAGCTGTTTTTT. Translation gives CASSAGDTGELFF.

This clone is labeled large. This chain uses TRBV9 with TRBJ2-1, with TRBD2 matching 9 bases. There are 18 residues in the CDR3. J gave up 8 bases and V 0 bases, and 15 bases lay outside the gene matches. CDR1 and CDR2 (germline): SGDLS, YYNGEE. The CDR3 is CASSVGGLASWGYDEQFF. The CDR3 nucleotides read TGTGCCAGCAGCGTAGGAGGACTAGCGTCCTGGGGGTACGATGAGCAGTTCTTC.

The chain joins TRBV28 to TRBJ1-2; TRBD1 matches 7 bases. After removal of 4 bases from V and 8 bases from J, the junction contained 10 bases not matched to a gene. Germline loops: CDR1 MDHEN, CDR2 SYDVKM. The CDR3 length is 14 residues. In DNA form, the CDR3 reads TGTGCCAGCAGTTCCGTGGACAGGACAGAGGGCTACACCTTC. Translated: CASSSVDRTEGYTF.